The 5 T cell receptor beta chains presented below share a single source sample, sequenced in a study of tumor and adjacent non-tumor tissue in lung cancer. This sample's RNA came from whole unsorted tissue. A modified ARM-PCR protocol with three rounds of nested PCR amplified TCRbeta. One entry per CDR3 protein, called by TCRdb with MiXCR from the multiplex PCR reads. Counted here are 200,000 or so distinct CDR3 sequences, 71% occurring once; the ten biggest clones make up 20% to 25%. The sample taken for sequencing was lung tumor tissue. All receptors come from a man in his 60s with non-small cell lung cancer.

With respect to this clonotype: Given a much more abundant clone one base away, this may be a read error. V gene TRBV6-6 combines with J gene TRBJ2-1; 7 positions agree with TRBD1. CDR1 is MNHNY and CDR2 is SVGAGI in the germline V gene (reference sequence). The CDR3 loop spans 12 amino acids. CDR3 sequence reads: CACSSLAGGQFF. Written as DNA, the CDR3 is TGTGCCTGCAGTTCATTAGCAGGGGGGCAGTTCTTC.

This chain uses TRBV20-1 with TRBJ1-1; D gene unclear. CDR3 size: 14 residues. Trimming removed 6 bases from V and 0 bases from J, with 14 bases in between. CDR1 DFQATT and CDR2 SNEGSKA come from the germline V gene (reference sequence). CDR3 coding DNA: TGCAGTGCCAACTTACCGGACGTGAACACTGAAGCTTTCTTT. It yields the protein CSANLPDVNTEAFF.

This sequence joins TRBV28 and TRBJ2-2; 8 nucleotides line up with TRBD2. V dropped 6 bases and J dropped 3; count of bases not matched to a gene: 6. The CDR3 consists of 15 residues. From germline, CDR1 is MDHEN and CDR2 SYDVKM. For the CDR3, the DNA is TGTGCCAGCAGACCCGGGACTAGAGACACCGGGGAGCTGTTTTTT. It yields the protein CASRPGTRDTGELFF.

A remark on this clonotype: At one boundary the junction diverges from the germline segment, which might be a read error. The rearrangement uses TRBV20-1 and TRBJ1-5, with D possibly TRBD1 on 6 matching bases. Germline CDR1 DFQATT, CDR2 SNEGSKA (reference sequence). CDR3 length: 14 amino acids. Here the CDR3 DNA reads TGCATTGCTAGAGTAGGGGGGAGCAATCAGCTCCAGCATTTT. Translating gives CIARVGGSNQLQHF.

This sequence joins TRBV6-5 and TRBJ2-5; D could derive from TRBD1 or TRBD2 (5 bases each). The ends were cut back, 5 bases at V and 9 bases at J, with 19 bases in the middle. Germline lookup yields CDR1 MNHEY and CDR2 SVGAGI. The length of the CDR3 is 14 residues. The CDR3: CASSATGTALAQYF. The CDR3 coding sequence is TGTGCCAGCAGTGCTACCGGGACCGCGTTGGCCCAGTACTTC.